These 22 T cell receptor beta chains share one sample of origin, sequenced in a study of beta chain features in type 1 diabetes. The isolated RNA, all of it, was reverse transcribed, so expressed TCRB transcripts were what got sequenced. The repertoire was sequenced with immunoSEQ multiplex PCR; TCRdb's copy has only in-frame clones and lacks some. Found here are 390,000 or so clones, about 15% of them singletons; the top ten hold roughly 0.035%. The sequencing input was naive CD4+ T cells from blood. These receptors all stem from a man under 40 in good health.

This clone was detected a few times. The chain employs TRBV25-1 and TRBJ1-1; D is uncertain. Between the trimmed V and J ends, which lost 6 bases and 3 bases, there was a span of 14 bases. This CDR3 is built from 14 residues. Germline values: CDR1 MGHDK, CDR2 SYGVNS. The chain's CDR3 is CASSVSLRHTEAFF. The CDR3 bases are TGTGCCAGCAGCGTGAGTCTGAGGCACACTGAAGCTTTCTTT.

The chain uses TRBV7-9 and TRBJ2-2; D unclear. V was cut by 1 base and J by 1 base, with 1 base left in between. CDR1 and CDR2 from the germline V gene are SEHNR and FQNEAQ (reference sequence). The CDR3 has 13 residues. The CDR3 region is CASSLENTGELFF. CDR3 sequence (DNA): TGTGCCAGCAGCTTAGAGAACACCGGGGAGCTGTTTTTT.

This clone was found a few times. The chain employs TRBV5-4 and TRBJ2-3, with 8 bases aligning to TRBD2. Per the germline V gene, CDR1 is SGHNT and CDR2 is YYREEE (reference sequence). V lost 4 bases, J lost 2 bases, and 15 bases stayed unmatched. The CDR3 covers 18 residues. The CDR3 protein is CASSPSTSAPAATDTQYF. Here the CDR3 DNA reads TGTGCCAGCAGCCCCTCGACTAGCGCACCGGCGGCCACAGATACGCAGTATTTT.

The chain employs TRBV15 and TRBJ2-2; possible D gene TRBD1, 5 bases. The CDR3 loop spans 14 amino acids. The germline gives CDR1 LNHNV, CDR2 YYDKDF (reference sequence). V lost 5 bases to trimming and J lost 1 base, with 8 bases between them. The CDR3 DNA reads as TGTGCCACCAGCGTGGGGCGGAACACCGGGGAGCTGTTTTTT. Encoded protein: CATSVGRNTGELFF.

The rearrangement links TRBV4-3 to TRBJ2-1; unclear D gene. V shed 0 bases and J shed 9 bases, with 12 bases lying between them. Germline lookup yields CDR1 LGHNA and CDR2 YSLEER. The CDR3 has 14 amino acids. The CDR3 is CASSQDYSFREQFF. CDR3 nucleotides: TGCGCCAGCAGCCAAGATTATAGCTTCCGTGAGCAGTTCTTC.

V is TRBV4-1 and J is TRBJ2-1; 13 nucleotides line up with TRBD2. The V segment lost 4 bases and the J segment 2 bases; nucleotides outside the gene matches: 5. The CDR3 totals 17 residues. The germline V gene has CDR1 MGHRA and CDR2 YSYEKL. This CDR3 is CASSLGLAGVTYNEQFF. The CDR3, as DNA: TGCGCCAGCAGCCTTGGACTAGCGGGAGTCACCTACAATGAGCAGTTCTTC.

The chain employs TRBV25-1 and TRBJ1-5; D gene uncertain. The V end was cut by 1 base, the J end by 1 base, with 5 bases between. Germline V gives CDR1 MGHDK, CDR2 SYGVNS. The CDR3 covers 14 residues. The CDR3 region is CASSEWASNQPQHF. The CDR3 nucleotides read TGTGCCAGCAGTGAATGGGCCAGCAATCAGCCCCAGCATTTT.

In its sample, this clone was seen a few times. The chain recombines TRBV5-1 with TRBJ2-1; no clear D. The V gene's germline CDR1 is SGHRS and CDR2 YFSETQ. Trimming pared 5 bases from V and 0 bases from J, leaving 9 bases between. The CDR3 has 14 residues. The CDR3 region has the DNA TGCGCCAGCAGGGACGCCAGCTCCTACAATGAGCAGTTCTTC. Protein sequence: CASRDASSYNEQFF.

This clone was picked up many times. The chain employs TRBV30 and TRBJ1-4; unclear D gene. CDR3 length: 13 residues. Germline CDR1 and CDR2: GTSNPN and SVGIG (reference sequence). With 3 bases removed from V and 8 bases from J, the gap between germline ends came to 13 bases. The CDR3 sequence: CAWSFGLGEKLFF. In DNA form, the CDR3 reads TGTGCCTGGAGCTTTGGGCTGGGGGAAAAACTGTTTTTT.

This clone showed up just a few times. This chain connects TRBV4-3 to TRBJ2-4; D is perhaps TRBD1 or TRBD2 (6 bases each). In germline, CDR1 is LGHNA, CDR2 YSLEER. The CDR3 totals 15 residues. The V and J ends lost 3 bases and 3 bases respectively, with 12 bases between them. CDR3 coding DNA: TGCGCCAGCAGCCAGGCGGGGACATTCAAAAACATTCAGTACTTC. Protein product: CASSQAGTFKNIQYF.

This chain connects TRBV30 to TRBJ2-1; D gene unclear. Between the trimmed V and J ends, which lost 0 bases and 6 bases, there was a span of 6 bases. The CDR3 runs to 12 residues. Per the germline V gene, CDR1 is GTSNPN and CDR2 is SVGIG (reference sequence). CDR3 protein: CAWSVTFNEQFF. Written as DNA, the CDR3 is TGTGCCTGGAGTGTTACTTTCAATGAGCAGTTCTTC.

V is TRBV6-4 and J is TRBJ2-2; 7 bases map to TRBD1. The germline V gene has CDR1 MRHNA and CDR2 SNTAGT. The CDR3 totals 15 residues. V was pared by 4 bases and J by 0 bases, with 2 bases of the junction left unmatched. The CDR3 region is CASSAQGANTGELFF. As DNA, the CDR3 is TGTGCCAGCAGTGCTCAGGGGGCGAACACCGGGGAGCTGTTTTTT.

This clone was recorded a few times. The rearrangement uses TRBV7-9 and TRBJ1-4; D unresolved. This CDR3 has 15 amino acids. CDR1 and CDR2 from the germline V gene are SEHNR and FQNEAQ (reference sequence). Trimming removed 1 base at V and 0 bases at J, with 6 bases between. The CDR3 nucleotides read TGTGCCAGCAGCTTAGATGAAACAACTAATGAAAAACTGTTTTTT. This sequence encodes CASSLDETTNEKLFF.

The rearrangement uses TRBV19 and TRBJ2-3, with D possibly being TRBD1 or TRBD2 (6 bases each). V was shortened by 1 base and J by 1 base, with 12 bases between the two germline ends. This CDR3 has 16 residues. Germline V gene data show CDR1 as LNHDA and CDR2 as SQIVND (reference sequence). CDR3 amino acids: CASSIAGGPGTDTQYF. CDR3 nucleotides: TGTGCCAGTAGTATAGCCGGGGGCCCAGGCACAGATACGCAGTATTTT. The variable domain in full, completed from reference TRBV19 and TRBJ2-3, reads DGGITQSPKYLFRKEGQNVTLSCEQNLNHDAMYWYRQDPGQGLRLIYYSQIVNDFQKGDIAEGYSVSREKKESFPLTVTSAQKNPTAFYLCASSIAGGPGTDTQYFGPGTRLTVL.

In this sample, this clone turned up a few times. V usage is TRBV15 and J usage is TRBJ2-7, with D tentatively TRBD2 (6 bases). Trimming removed 1 base from V and 3 bases from J, with 13 bases in between. The CDR3 is 15 amino acids. In germline, CDR1 is LNHNV, CDR2 YYDKDF (reference sequence). CDR3 nucleotides: TGTGCCACCAGCAGAGGCGTGACGCGGGACTACGAGCAGTACTTC. Protein: CATSRGVTRDYEQYF.

This clone was recorded a few times. The V call is TRBV28, the J call TRBJ1-2; the match to TRBD1 covers 7 bases. V dropped 10 bases and J dropped 6; count of bases not matched to a gene: 14. The CDR3 has 14 amino acids. Per the germline V gene, CDR1 is MDHEN and CDR2 is SYDVKM. The CDR3 reads CATPGQPSGHGYTF. The DNA for the CDR3 is TGTGCCACTCCGGGACAGCCCTCCGGGCATGGCTACACCTTC.

The rearrangement links TRBV4-2 to TRBJ2-1; a possible D gene is TRBD2 (5 bases). This CDR3 spans 15 amino acids. Trimming removed 0 bases from V and 7 bases from J, with 13 bases in between. The germline gives CDR1 LGHNA, CDR2 YNFKEQ. The DNA for the CDR3 is TGTGCCAGCAGCCAAGAAGGCGGGTTGGCGAATGAGCAGTTCTTC. Residues: CASSQEGGLANEQFF.

The chain carries TRBV7-9 and TRBJ1-3, with D possibly matching TRBD1 (5 bases). Germline lookup yields CDR1 SEHNR and CDR2 FQNEAQ (reference sequence). CDR3 length: 14 residues. V was shortened by 5 bases and J by 3 bases, with 11 bases between the two germline ends. CDR3: CASSHATVGNTIYF. The CDR3 nucleotides are TGTGCCAGCAGCCACGCGACAGTTGGAAACACCATATATTTT.

This clone was observed a few times. The J gene is TRBJ2-7, the V gene TRBV7-2; no clear D. The CDR3 sequence is 15 residues long. With 2 bases removed from V and 6 bases from J, the gap between germline ends came to 17 bases. CDR1 SGHTA and CDR2 FQGNSA come from the germline V gene. CDR3 sequence (DNA): TGTGCCAGCAGCTTAAATCCCGGCCGGACGAGCGAGCAGTACTTC. It yields the protein CASSLNPGRTSEQYF.

This clone came up many times. V is TRBV14 and J is TRBJ2-1; D is ambiguous. Deletions cut 0 bases from V and 8 bases from J, with 8 bases between. The CDR3 has 13 residues. Germline V gene sequence: CDR1 SGHDN, CDR2 FVKESK. In DNA, the CDR3 is TGTGCCAGCAGCCAAGAATGGTTGTATGAGCAGTTCTTC. As protein: CASSQEWLYEQFF. Based on the CDR3 plus reference TRBV14 and TRBJ2-1, the full variable domain is EAGVTQFPSHSVIEKGQTVTLRCDPISGHDNLYWYRRVMGKEIKFLLHFVKESKQDESGMPNNRFLAERTGGTYSTLKVQPAELEDSGVYFCASSQEWLYEQFFGPGTRLTVL.

This clone has a count of ten or more. The rearrangement joins TRBV4-3 to TRBJ2-5, with a possible D match to TRBD2 (5 bases). The CDR3 runs to 14 residues. V lost 1 base to trimming and J lost 7 bases, with 13 bases between them. Germline CDR1 is LGHNA and CDR2 is YSLEER. Here the CDR3 reads CASSQVSSEGTQYF. Here the CDR3 DNA reads TGCGCCAGCAGCCAAGTGTCCAGCGAGGGGACCCAGTACTTC.

This clone was observed a few times. The V and J genes are TRBV9 and TRBJ2-6, with D tentatively TRBD2 (5 bases). V lost 0 bases, J lost 1 base, and 11 bases lay in between. The CDR3 has 17 residues. CDR1 is SGDLS, CDR2 YYNGEE, per germline. CDR3 residues: CASSVAGGSSGANVLTF. The CDR3 DNA is TGTGCCAGCAGCGTAGCGGGCGGGTCGTCTGGGGCCAACGTCCTGACTTTC.